This TCR beta chain is drawn from a study of blood T cell repertoires in COVID-19. CDR3 length equals 13 residues. Trimming cost V 5 bases and J 1 base, with 8 bases left between them. Germline values: CDR1 SGHAT, CDR2 FQNNGV. Per the original methods: Estimation of nucleated cell counts relied on the amplification of reference gene primers. The assay was immunoSEQ multiplex PCR, and TCRdb's table has in-frame clones only and misses some. D and trimming come from the DNA, and the V and J calls and clone size come from that table. The table has some 200,000 clones, about nine tenths seen once. The sequencing sample was made of peripheral blood. This TCR was sampled from an elderly man with acute or convalescent COVID-19. The rearrangement links TRBV11-2 to TRBJ1-1; D uncertain. The CDR3 loop is CASSPTTNTEAFF. As DNA, the CDR3 is TGTGCCAGCAGCCCAACAACGAACACTGAAGCTTTCTTT.